This is a list of T cell receptor beta chains from one sample in a study of OX40 agonist ivuxolimab in advanced cancers. Assay: immunoSEQ multiplex PCR; the TCRdb copy retains only in-frame clones and omits some. This table holds some 64,000 clones, roughly 85% found once. The source material was CD4+ or CD8+ T cells sorted from blood, sampled in a trial of the OX40 agonist ivuxolimab. The receptors were sampled from an adult with an advanced solid tumor such as melanoma, head and neck, liver or kidney cancer. The CDR3 runs from the conserved cysteine through the conserved F or W. A D gene is named only where the DNA matches it firmly. A clone size is listed for some rows: how often the clone was seen (once, few, many), or a class if it is expanded.

D gene,V gene,clone size,CDR3 length,J gene,CDR3 protein,CDR3 DNA
-,TRBV7-2,-,16,TRBJ1-5,CASSLDLGYSNQPQHF,TGTGCCAGCAGCTTAGACCTGGGCTATAGCAATCAGCCCCAGCATTTT
-,TRBV28,-,11,TRBJ2-1,CASRKIDEQFF,TGTGCCAGCAGAAAAATAGATGAGCAGTTCTTC
-,TRBV18,-,14,TRBJ1-3,CASSPDLSGNTIYF,TGTGCCAGCTCACCGGACCTGTCTGGAAACACCATATATTTT
-,TRBV15,-,13,TRBJ2-4,CATSRDPRNIQYF,TGTGCCACCAGCAGAGATCCCAGAAACATTCAGTACTTC
-,TRBV7-9,-,15,TRBJ1-2,CASSSTGANDYGYTF,TGTGCCAGCAGCTCAACAGGAGCCAATGACTATGGCTACACCTTC
-,TRBV4-1,-,14,TRBJ1-3,CASKPVGAGNTIYF,TGCGCCAGCAAGCCCGTGGGGGCTGGAAACACCATATATTTT
-,TRBV5-1,once,14,TRBJ2-7,CASRAEVSSYEQYF,TGCGCCAGCAGGGCGGAGGTGAGCTCCTACGAGCAGTACTTC
-,TRBV19,-,12,TRBJ1-5,CASSIGGRAQHF,TGTGCCAGTAGTATCGGCGGCAGGGCCCAGCATTTT
-,TRBV7-3,once,13,TRBJ2-5,CASSLMVQETQYF,TGTGCCAGCAGCTTAATGGTGCAAGAGACCCAGTACTTC
-,TRBV28,-,12,TRBJ1-1,CASSLFHREAFF,TGTGCCAGCAGTTTATTCCACAGGGAAGCTTTCTTT
-,TRBV7-2,-,11,TRBJ2-7,CASSLVSEQYF,TGTGCCAGCAGCTTAGTCTCCGAGCAGTACTTC
-,TRBV5-6,-,14,TRBJ1-3,CASSLSRAGNTIYF,TGTGCCAGCAGCTTGAGCAGGGCTGGAAACACCATATATTTT
TRBD1,TRBV10-3,-,15,TRBJ1-5,CAISEGTVQGQPQHF,TGTGCCATCAGTGAGGGGACAGTTCAAGGGCAGCCCCAGCATTTT
TRBD1,TRBV28,once,15,TRBJ2-5,CASSTTGTGRETQYF,TGTGCCAGCAGTACTACCGGGACAGGGCGAGAGACCCAGTACTTC
-,TRBV10-1,-,16,TRBJ2-4,CASSESLEKAKNIQYF,TGCGCCAGCAGTGAGTCCTTGGAAAAAGCCAAAAACATTCAGTACTTC
-,TRBV10-3,-,11,TRBJ1-2,CAISGGNGYTF,TGTGCCATCAGTGGGGGGAATGGCTACACCTTC
TRBD2,TRBV4-1,-,17,TRBJ2-5,CASSQAELAGGWETQYF,TGCGCCAGCAGCCAAGCGGAACTAGCGGGAGGGTGGGAGACCCAGTACTTC
-,TRBV7-2,-,14,TRBJ2-1,CASTSKGGWGEQFF,TGTGCCAGCACCTCAAAAGGGGGGTGGGGTGAGCAGTTCTTC
-,TRBV2,-,17,TRBJ2-2,CASSEAHGFENTGELFF,TGTGCCAGCAGTGAAGCGCACGGGTTTGAGAACACCGGGGAGCTGTTTTTT
-,TRBV11-3,-,14,TRBJ2-5,CASSLGGIQETQYF,TGTGCCAGCAGCTTAGGGGGGATCCAAGAGACCCAGTACTTC
-,TRBV30,-,13,TRBJ1-2,CAWSSRGSGGYTF,TGTGCCTGGAGTAGCAGGGGTTCGGGAGGCTACACCTTC
-,TRBV5-8,-,14,TRBJ2-3,CASSLGGSADTQYF,TGTGCCAGCAGCTTGGGGGGGAGTGCAGATACGCAGTATTTT
TRBD2,TRBV4-3,once,19,TRBJ2-7,CASSQVQPSGSTGYYEQYF,TGCGCCAGCAGCCAAGTTCAGCCCAGCGGGAGTACTGGGTACTACGAGCAGTACTTC
TRBD2,TRBV18,few,16,TRBJ2-3,CASSGTSDGTPDTQYF,TGTGCCAGCTCAGGGACTAGCGACGGAACCCCAGATACGCAGTATTTT
-,TRBV15,-,14,TRBJ2-7,CATSRDRSAYEQYF,TGTGCCACCAGCCGTGACAGGTCCGCCTACGAGCAGTACTTC
-,TRBV20-1,-,11,TRBJ1-1,CSSGPNTEAFF,TGCAGTTCAGGGCCTAACACTGAAGCTTTCTTT